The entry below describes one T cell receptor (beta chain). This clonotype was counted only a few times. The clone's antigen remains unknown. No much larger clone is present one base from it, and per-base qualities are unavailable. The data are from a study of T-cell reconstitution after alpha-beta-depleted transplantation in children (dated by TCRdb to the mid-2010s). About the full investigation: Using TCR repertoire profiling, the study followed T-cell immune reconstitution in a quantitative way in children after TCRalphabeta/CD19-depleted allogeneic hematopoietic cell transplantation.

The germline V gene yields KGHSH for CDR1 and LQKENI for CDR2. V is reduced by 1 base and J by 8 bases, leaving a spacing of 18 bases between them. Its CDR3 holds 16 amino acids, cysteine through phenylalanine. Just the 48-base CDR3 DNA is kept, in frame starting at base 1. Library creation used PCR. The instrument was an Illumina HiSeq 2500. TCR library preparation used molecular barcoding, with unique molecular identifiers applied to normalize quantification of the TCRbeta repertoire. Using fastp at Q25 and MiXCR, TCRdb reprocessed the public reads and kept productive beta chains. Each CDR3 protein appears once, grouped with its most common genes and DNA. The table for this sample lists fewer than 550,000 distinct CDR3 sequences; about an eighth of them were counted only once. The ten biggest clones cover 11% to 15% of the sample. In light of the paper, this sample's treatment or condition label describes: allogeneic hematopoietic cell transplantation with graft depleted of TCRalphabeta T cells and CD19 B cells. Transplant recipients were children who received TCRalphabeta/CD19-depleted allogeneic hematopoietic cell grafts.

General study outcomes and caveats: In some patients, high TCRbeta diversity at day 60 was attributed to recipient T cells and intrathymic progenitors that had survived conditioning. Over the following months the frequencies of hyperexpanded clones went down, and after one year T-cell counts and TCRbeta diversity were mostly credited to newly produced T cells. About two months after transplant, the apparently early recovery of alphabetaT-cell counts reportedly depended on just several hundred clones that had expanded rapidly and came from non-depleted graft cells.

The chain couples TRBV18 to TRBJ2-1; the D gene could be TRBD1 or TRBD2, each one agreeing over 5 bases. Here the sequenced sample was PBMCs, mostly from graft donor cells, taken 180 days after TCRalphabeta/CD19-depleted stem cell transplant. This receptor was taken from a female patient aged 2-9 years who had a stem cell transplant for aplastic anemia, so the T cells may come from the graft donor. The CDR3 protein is CASSPLFPKGSDEQFF. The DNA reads TGTGCCAGCTCACCACTCTTTCCTAAGGGGAGCGATGAGCAGTTCTTC.